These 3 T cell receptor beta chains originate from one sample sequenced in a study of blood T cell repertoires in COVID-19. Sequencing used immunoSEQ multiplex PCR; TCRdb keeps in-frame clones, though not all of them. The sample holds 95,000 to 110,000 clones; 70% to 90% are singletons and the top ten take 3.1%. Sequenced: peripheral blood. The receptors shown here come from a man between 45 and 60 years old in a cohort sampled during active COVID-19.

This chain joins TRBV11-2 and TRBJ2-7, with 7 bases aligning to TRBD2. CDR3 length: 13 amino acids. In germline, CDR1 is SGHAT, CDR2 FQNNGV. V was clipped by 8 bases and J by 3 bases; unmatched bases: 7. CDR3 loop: CASRLGGDYEQYV. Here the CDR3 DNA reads TGTGCCAGCCGATTGGGGGGGGACTACGAGCAGTACGTC.

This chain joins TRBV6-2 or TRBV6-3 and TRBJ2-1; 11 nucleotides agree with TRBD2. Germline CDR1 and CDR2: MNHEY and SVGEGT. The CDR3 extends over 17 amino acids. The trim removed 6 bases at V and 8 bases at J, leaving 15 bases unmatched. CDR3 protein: CASSPKPRLAGSYEQFF. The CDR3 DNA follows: TGTGCCAGCAGCCCTAAACCCCGACTAGCGGGGTCCTATGAGCAGTTCTTC.

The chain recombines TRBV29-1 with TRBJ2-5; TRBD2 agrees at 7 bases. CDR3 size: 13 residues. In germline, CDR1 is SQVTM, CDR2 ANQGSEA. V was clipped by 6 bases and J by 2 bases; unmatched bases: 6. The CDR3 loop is CSVAGTIQETQYF. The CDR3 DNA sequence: TGCAGCGTCGCGGGGACTATACAAGAGACCCAGTACTTC. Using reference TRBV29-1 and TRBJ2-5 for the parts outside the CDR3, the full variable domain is SAVISQKPSRDICQRGTSLTIQCQVDSQVTMMFWYRQQPGQSLTLIATANQGSEATYESGFVIDKFPISRPNLTFSTLTVSNMSPEDSSIYLCSVAGTIQETQYFGPGTRLLVL.